These T cell receptor beta chains were read from a single sample in a study of shared clonotypes between healthy human individuals. Produced via immunoSEQ multiplex PCR; TCRdb's table is partial and in-frame only. The profile covers over 2 million clones, with 85% to 95% appearing a single time and 0.13% taken by the ten largest. The sequenced sample was naive CD4+ T cells sorted from blood. The receptors originated from a young man in good health. The CDR3 runs from the conserved cysteine through the conserved F or W. D genes are given only for firm matches. Size tells how often a clone was seen (once, few, many) or the class of an expanded clone, and some rows leave it out.

J	V	D	size	CDR3	DNA
TRBJ2-3	TRBV30	TRBD2	once	CAWSVGSTAGARGTQYF	TGTGCCTGGAGTGTAGGCTCCACAGCGGGGGCCCGGGGTACGCAGTATTTT
TRBJ1-2	TRBV20-1	-	-	CSATSGGGYTF	TGCAGTGCTACCTCAGGAGGTGGCTACACCTTC
TRBJ1-3	TRBV2	-	-	CASSRSGNTIYF	TGTGCCAGCAGTCGGAGTGGAAACACCATATATTTT
TRBJ1-6	TRBV5-1	-	-	CASSLAEASPLHF	TGCGCCAGCAGCTTGGCGGAGGCTTCACCCCTCCACTTT
TRBJ1-1	TRBV18	TRBD1	-	CASSRQGEGTEAFF	TGTGCCAGCTCACGACAGGGAGAGGGCACTGAAGCTTTCTTT
TRBJ2-2	TRBV10-3	-	once	CAISEQALLNTGELFF	TGTGCCATCAGTGAACAGGCCCTACTGAACACCGGGGAGCTGTTTTTT
TRBJ2-2	TRBV9	TRBD1	-	CASSAPYGTGNTGELFF	TGTGCCAGCAGCGCCCCTTACGGGACAGGGAACACCGGGGAGCTGTTTTTT
TRBJ2-1	TRBV7-6	TRBD2	-	CASSLAGTSGRDEQFF	TGTGCCAGCAGCTTAGCCGGGACTAGCGGGAGGGATGAGCAGTTCTTC
TRBJ2-5	TRBV2	TRBD2	-	CASKRGATQETQYF	TGTGCCAGCAAGCGGGGGGCCACCCAAGAGACCCAGTACTTC
TRBJ1-1	TRBV2	TRBD1	-	CASSGQGFSEAFF	TGTGCCAGCAGTGGACAGGGATTCTCTGAAGCTTTCTTT
TRBJ1-5	TRBV7-8	-	-	CASSWTANGGNQPQHF	TGTGCCAGCAGCTGGACGGCCAACGGGGGCAATCAGCCCCAGCATTTT
TRBJ1-5	TRBV5-4	-	-	CASSLAPTSNQPQHF	TGTGCCAGCAGCTTGGCGCCGACGTCCAATCAGCCCCAGCATTTT
TRBJ1-3	TRBV5-5	-	-	CASSLVGSSGNTIYF	TGTGCCAGCAGCTTGGTGGGTTCCTCTGGAAACACCATATATTTT
TRBJ1-1	TRBV6-5	-	-	CASSYWGRDTTEAFF	TGTGCCAGCAGTTACTGGGGCCGTGACACCACTGAAGCTTTCTTT
TRBJ2-7	TRBV15	TRBD1	-	CATPGDRDTYEQYF	TGTGCCACCCCAGGGGACAGGGACACCTACGAGCAGTACTTC
TRBJ2-2	TRBV10-2	-	-	CASSVTIGRANTGELFF	TGCGCCAGCAGTGTCACAATAGGAAGGGCGAACACCGGGGAGCTGTTTTTT
TRBJ2-1	TRBV7-2	TRBD2	-	CASSSQGTSKFF	TGTGCCAGCAGCAGCCAAGGGACTAGTAAGTTCTTC
TRBJ2-3	TRBV5-1	-	-	CASSPPDSNTDTQYF	TGCGCCAGCAGCCCACCGGACAGTAACACAGATACGCAGTATTTT
TRBJ2-1	TRBV29-1	-	-	CSVQGPKGEQFF	TGCAGCGTACAGGGACCTAAGGGTGAGCAGTTCTTC
TRBJ1-6	TRBV6-5	-	-	CASTRDIYNSPLHF	TGTGCCAGCACCAGGGACATCTATAATTCACCCCTCCACTTT
TRBJ2-5	TRBV6-1	TRBD2	-	CASSREGWETQYF	TGTGCCAGCAGCCGGGAGGGTTGGGAGACCCAGTACTTC
TRBJ2-2	TRBV11-3	TRBD2	-	CASSPRTSGRTGELFF	TGTGCCAGCAGCCCCAGGACTAGCGGGAGAACCGGGGAGCTGTTTTTT